These 2 T cell receptor beta chains were all obtained from the same sample, sequenced in a study of T cells in tuberculosis. The table came from immunoSEQ multiplex PCR; TCRdb's copy has only in-frame clones and leaves some out. Among more than 45,000 clones, roughly 87% were seen once, and the ten largest hold 21%. After thawing and overnight rest, PBMC were stained with GMM-loaded CD1B tetramer, viability dye and anti-CD3 for sorting. The CD1B tetramers carried C32 glucose monomycolate purified from Rhodococcus equi. The sequenced sample was CD1b-GMM tetramer-negative cells sorted from PBMCs. Source of these receptors: an adult woman with latent tuberculosis.

The V gene is TRBV10-3, the J gene TRBJ2-2; D perhaps matches TRBD1 (6 bases). The CDR3 loop spans 15 amino acids. Germline V gene data show CDR1 as ENHRY and CDR2 as SYGVKD. Trimming took off 2 bases at V and 5 bases at J, with 12 bases between the two ends. Written as DNA, the CDR3 is TGTGCCATCAGTGAGGCAGGGGCCAGGACCGGGGAGCTGTTTTTT. Its translation is CAISEAGARTGELFF.

In nucleotides, the CDR3 is TGTGCCAGCAGAAGACAGGGAAACACTGAAGCTTTCTTT. Translation gives CASRRQGNTEAFF. The V gene is TRBV2, the J gene TRBJ1-1, with 7 bases lining up with TRBD1. Germline lookup yields CDR1 SNHLY and CDR2 FYNNEI. V dropped 6 bases and J dropped 2; count of bases not matched to a gene: 3. This CDR3 region has 13 residues.